The rows below give T cell receptor beta chains drawn from one sample of a study of Graves' ophthalmopathy and Graves' hyperthyroidism. MiXCR, applied by TCRdb to the multiplex PCR reads, yields one record per CDR3 protein. The repertoire holds roughly 480,000 distinct CDR3 sequences, under 15% seen once, with roughly 10% in the top ten. Sequences were obtained from blood. These receptors came from a woman in her twenties or thirties with Graves' ophthalmopathy. Both conserved end residues are part of each CDR3. The D gene is left open where the match is weak.

TRBJ2-7,TRBV7-9,NA,CASSSDITYEQYF
TRBJ1-1,TRBV19,NA,CASSIVWNTEAFF
TRBJ1-2,TRBV12-3/TRBV12-4,NA,CASSLTRGYTF
TRBJ1-1,TRBV11-1,NA,CASSLPRVEAFF
TRBJ2-5,TRBV6-1,TRBD1,CASTLNRGAWETQYF
TRBJ1-5,TRBV6-1,NA,CASSEGHPGDQPQHF
TRBJ1-3,TRBV28,NA,CASQKGKAGNTIYF
TRBJ2-7,TRBV6-1,TRBD2,CASKTSGRVGYEQYF
TRBJ2-5,TRBV10-3,TRBD2,CAISEVWASGRVGETQYF
TRBJ2-5,TRBV4-1,TRBD2,CASSQRLAERTQYF